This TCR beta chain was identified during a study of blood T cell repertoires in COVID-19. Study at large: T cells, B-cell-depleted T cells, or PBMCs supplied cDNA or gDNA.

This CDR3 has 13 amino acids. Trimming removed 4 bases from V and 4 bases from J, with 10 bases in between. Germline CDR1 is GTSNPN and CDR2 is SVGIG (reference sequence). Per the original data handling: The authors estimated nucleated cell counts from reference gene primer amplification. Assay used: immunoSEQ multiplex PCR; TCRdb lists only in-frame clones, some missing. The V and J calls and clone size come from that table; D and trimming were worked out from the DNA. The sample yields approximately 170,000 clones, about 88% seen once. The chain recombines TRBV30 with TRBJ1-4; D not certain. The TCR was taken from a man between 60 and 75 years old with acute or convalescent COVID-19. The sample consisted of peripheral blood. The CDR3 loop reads CAWNFDFNEKLFF. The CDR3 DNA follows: TGTGCCTGGAACTTCGATTTTAATGAAAAACTGTTTTTT.